These 26 T cell receptor beta chains were sequenced from one sample in a study of CD8+CD57+ T cells in acquired aplastic anemia. TCR beta VDJ and CDR3 were profiled, and genomic DNA was the template. MiXCR was run by TCRdb on the reads, yielding one entry per CDR3 protein. Of about 220,000 distinct CDR3 sequences listed, about a third were seen once; the top ten hold around 1.1%. Source material: sorted CD4+, CD8+, or CD8+CD57+ T cells (not recorded which) from PBMCs. These receptors were obtained from a human donor in good health, serving as a control.

This clonotype was detected only once. The chain combines TRBV5-1 with TRBJ2-7, with D perhaps TRBD1 (6 bases). Germline values: CDR1 SGHRS, CDR2 YFSETQ. The CDR3 spans 14 residues. The germline V and J ends were trimmed by 5 bases and 1 base, with 13 bases remaining between them. CDR3 DNA: TGCGCCAGCAGAGAGGACAGTGGGTCCTACGAGCAGTACTTC. Protein sequence: CASREDSGSYEQYF.

V gene TRBV30 combines with J gene TRBJ1-1; 7 bases agree with TRBD1. The CDR3 covers 16 residues. V was pared by 4 bases and J by 1 base, with 12 bases of the junction left unmatched. The V gene's germline CDR1 is GTSNPN and CDR2 SVGIG (reference sequence). CDR3 loop: CAWTSPGGTENTEAFF. DNA of the CDR3: TGTGCCTGGACTTCGCCGGGAGGGACAGAGAACACTGAAGCTTTCTTT.

This clonotype has ten or more counts. The J gene is TRBJ2-1, the V gene TRBV7-9; D assignment may be TRBD1 or TRBD2 (5 bases each). The CDR3 is made up of 13 amino acids. CDR1 and CDR2 from the germline V gene are SEHNR and FQNEAQ (reference sequence). Trimming removed 1 base at V and 9 bases at J, with 10 bases between. The CDR3 coding sequence is TGTGCCAGCAGCTTAGGTGGTGGGGGTGAGCAGTTCTTC. Its translation is CASSLGGGGEQFF.

The chain has TRBV7-9 and TRBJ1-2; D ambiguous. The V gene's germline CDR1 is SEHNR and CDR2 FQNEAQ (reference sequence). V was shortened by 6 bases and J by 2 bases, with 10 bases between the two germline ends. The CDR3 spans 13 residues. CDR3 nucleotide sequence: TGTGCCAGCAGTCCCTCCGGAAACTATGGCTACACCTTC. Protein sequence: CASSPSGNYGYTF.

The rearrangement uses TRBV14 and TRBJ1-3; D remains ambiguous. With 1 base removed from V and 0 bases from J, the gap between germline ends came to 16 bases. The CDR3 contains 18 residues. CDR1 and CDR2 from the germline V gene are SGHDN and FVKESK. The CDR3, as DNA: TGTGCCAGCAGCCAAGGTCCGGCAGGCGCGACCTCTGGAAACACCATATATTTT. Its translation is CASSQGPAGATSGNTIYF.

This clonotype was counted only a few times. The chain couples TRBV7-2 to TRBJ2-5; D perhaps matches TRBD2 (6 bases). V lost 5 bases to trimming and J lost 3 bases, with 10 bases between them. This CDR3 is built from 13 residues. Germline CDR1 is SGHTA and CDR2 is FQGNSA. CDR3 residues: CASSKGLEETQYF. In nucleotides, the CDR3 is TGTGCCAGCAGCAAGGGACTGGAAGAGACCCAGTACTTC.

Notes on this clonotype: A much larger clone lies one base from this, so it may be a read error. The V call is TRBV7-2, the J call TRBJ2-5, with 10 bases that match TRBD2. The V and J ends lost 5 bases and 11 bases, in that order; junction bases with no gene match: 11. Germline V gene sequence: CDR1 SGHTA, CDR2 FQGNSA. The CDR3 totals 14 residues. The CDR3 DNA sequence: TGTGCCAGCAGCAACCTAGCGGGAGTTGGTGAGCAGTACTTC. It translates to CASSNLAGVGEQYF.

The chain joins TRBV29-1 to TRBJ2-7, with 7 bases identical to TRBD2. This CDR3 region has 13 residues. The germline CDR1 and CDR2 sequences are SQVTM and ANQGSEA. The trim removed 8 bases at V and 2 bases at J, leaving 9 bases unmatched. The CDR3 region is CSSVTSAPYEQYF. DNA of the CDR3: TGCAGCAGCGTAACTAGCGCGCCCTACGAGCAGTACTTC.

This clonotype was picked up many times. This rearrangement joins TRBV5-1 to TRBJ1-6, with TRBD1 identical over 10 bases. CDR3 length equals 17 residues. Trimming took 0 bases from V and 10 from J; bases not matched to a gene: 10. Germline CDR1 SGHRS, CDR2 YFSETQ. This CDR3 reads CASSLVGQGRSGSPLHF. CDR3 coding DNA: TGCGCCAGCAGCTTGGTGGGACAGGGGCGATCGGGCTCACCCCTCCACTTT.

The gene calls are TRBV29-1 and TRBJ2-7; D uncertain. CDR3 length: 11 amino acids. V was clipped by 4 bases and J by 2 bases, with 6 bases between them. CDR1 is SQVTM and CDR2 is ANQGSEA in the germline V gene. In nucleotides, the CDR3 is TGCAGCGTTGCTGGGACCTACGAGCAGTACTTC. Translating gives CSVAGTYEQYF.

Turning to this clonotype: A much larger clone lies a single base off, so this may be a read error. The genes are TRBV5-1 and TRBJ2-7, with 8 positions matching TRBD1. The germline gives CDR1 SGHRS, CDR2 YFSETQ. The CDR3 sequence is 16 residues long. Losses at the gene ends were 4 bases for V and 0 bases for J; bases not matched to a gene: 9. CDR3 DNA: TGCGCCAGCAGCCCCCTGACAGGGGCTAGCTCCTACGAGCAGTACTTC. Translated: CASSPLTGASSYEQYF.

The J gene is TRBJ1-1, the V gene TRBV2; TRBD1 aligns across 12 bases. The V and J ends lost 5 bases and 1 base, in that order; junction bases with no gene match: 11. Germline V gene sequence: CDR1 SNHLY, CDR2 FYNNEI. The CDR3 extends over 18 amino acids. Written as DNA, the CDR3 is TGTGCCAGCAGTAAACCGGGACAGGGGGCCAGTACGAACACTGAAGCTTTCTTT. Translating gives CASSKPGQGASTNTEAFF.

In regard to this clonotype: This may be a read error, as it is one base from a much larger clone. The rearrangement uses TRBV2 and TRBJ2-1, with TRBD1 as a possible D gene (6 bases). The CDR3 spans 16 residues. CDR1 and CDR2 from the germline V gene are SNHLY and FYNNEI. The V end was cut by 4 bases, the J end by 10 bases, with 23 bases between. This chain's CDR3 is CASSGGPRENSYEQFF. The CDR3, as DNA: TGTGCCAGCAGTGGGGGGCCCAGGGAGAATTCCTACGAGCAGTTCTTC.

The CDR3 bases are TGTGCCAGCAGCATAGGACAGGGGGCAAATAATTCACCCCTCCACTTT. Encoded protein: CASSIGQGANNSPLHF. The chain links TRBV7-8 to TRBJ1-6, with 11 nucleotides matching TRBD1. Germline V gene sequence: CDR1 SGHVS, CDR2 FQNEAQ. The V and J ends lost 5 bases and 5 bases, in that order; junction bases with no gene match: 5. The CDR3 runs to 16 residues.

This clonotype was picked up many times. The V call is TRBV9, the J call TRBJ2-3, with 7 bases identical to TRBD1. V gave up 7 bases and J gave up 3 bases; unmatched junction bases: 8. The germline V gene has CDR1 SGDLS and CDR2 YYNGEE. The CDR3 runs 14 residues. The DNA of the CDR3 is TGTGCCAGCTGCAGGGGGAGTAGTACAGATACGCAGTATTTT. Amino acid sequence: CASCRGSSTDTQYF.

Notes on this clonotype: Since a much larger clone is just one base distant, this may be a read error. This chain connects TRBV20-1 to TRBJ2-5; D may be TRBD2 (6 bases). Germline-derived CDR1 and CDR2 are DFQATT and SNEGSKA (reference sequence). The CDR3 totals 13 residues. The CDR3 sequence is CGATRLVLETQYF. The CDR3 DNA follows: TGCGGTGCTACGCGACTAGTTTTGGAGACCCAGTACTTC.

J is TRBJ1-2 and V is TRBV2, with 8 bases identical to TRBD1. CDR3 length: 13 amino acids. The trim removed 6 bases at V and 8 bases at J, leaving 8 bases unmatched. Germline-derived CDR1 and CDR2 are SNHLY and FYNNEI. The CDR3 sequence is CASSVQGAGGYTF. CDR3 in DNA: TGTGCCAGCAGCGTGCAGGGGGCTGGAGGCTACACCTTC.

This clonotype has a count of ten or more. The J gene is TRBJ2-7, the V gene TRBV5-1; no clear D gene. V lost 0 bases and J 6 bases, leaving 4 bases between the germline ends. The CDR3 contains 11 residues. Germline assignment: CDR1 SGHRS and CDR2 YFSETQ. CDR3 amino acids: CASSLDSEQYF. The CDR3 nucleotides are TGCGCCAGCAGCTTGGATAGCGAGCAGTACTTC.

This clonotype was seen repeatedly, ten times or more. The J gene is TRBJ2-7, the V gene TRBV5-1; TRBD2 agrees at 12 bases. J lost 2 bases, V lost 4 bases, and 4 bases had no gene match. The CDR3 covers 15 residues. Germline CDR1 is SGHRS and CDR2 is YFSETQ. This CDR3 is CASSPGLAGTYEQYF. CDR3 DNA sequence: TGCGCCAGCAGCCCAGGACTAGCGGGAACCTACGAGCAGTACTTC.

The V call is TRBV25-1, the J call TRBJ1-1, with TRBD1 identical over 7 bases. The CDR3 totals 15 residues. The J segment lost 5 bases and the V segment lost 3 bases, leaving 9 bases of the junction unmatched. CDR1 and CDR2 (germline): MGHDK, SYGVNS. DNA of the CDR3: TGTGCCAGCAGTGAGTTTGGGAGGGGGCGAACTGAAGCTTTCTTT. Translation: CASSEFGRGRTEAFF.

A few counts support this clonotype. The gene calls are TRBV12-3 or TRBV12-4 and TRBJ2-1; 10 positions match TRBD2. The V gene end was trimmed by 4 bases and the J gene end by 6 bases; junction bases not matched to a gene: 12. The CDR3 covers 17 residues. CDR3 in amino acids: CASSWPKSGRAGNEQFF. Here the CDR3 DNA reads TGTGCCAGCAGTTGGCCCAAAAGCGGGAGGGCGGGCAATGAGCAGTTCTTC.

In its sample, this clonotype was seen many times. V usage is TRBV27 and J usage is TRBJ1-6; no clear D. Germline CDR1 reads MNHEY; CDR2 reads SMNVEV (reference sequence). This CDR3 is 16 amino acids long. V dropped 6 bases and J dropped 0 bases, with 12 bases sitting between them. DNA for the CDR3: TGTGCCAGCAGCTCAAGGGATGGCTCCTATAATTCACCCCTCCACTTT. This gives the protein CASSSRDGSYNSPLHF.

This clonotype was recorded many times. The chain joins TRBV24-1 to TRBJ2-3; TRBD2 might be the D (6 bases). The V end was cut by 7 bases, the J end by 4 bases, with 11 bases between. CDR1 is KGHDR, CDR2 SFDVKD, per germline. The CDR3 spans 13 residues. CDR3 nucleotides: TGTGCCACCAGAGGGACTTGGGCAGATACGCAGTATTTT. It encodes CATRGTWADTQYF.

The J gene is TRBJ2-5, the V gene TRBV24-1, with TRBD2 matching 7 bases. Germline values: CDR1 KGHDR, CDR2 SFDVKD. The CDR3 has 15 residues. V shed 6 bases and J 4 bases; nucleotides not matched to a gene: 10. CDR3 sequence (DNA): TGTGCCACCAGTACGCCCAAGCGGGACCCAGAGACCCAGTACTTC. Amino acid sequence: CATSTPKRDPETQYF.

This clonotype was counted only a few times. This chain links TRBV7-8 with TRBJ1-4; D is uncertain. From germline, CDR1 is SGHVS and CDR2 FQNEAQ. Trimming left V 2 bases short and J 2 bases short, with 6 bases between. This CDR3 comprises 14 residues. The CDR3: CASSLFSTNEKLFF. In DNA, the CDR3 is TGTGCCAGCAGCTTATTCTCGACTAATGAAAAACTGTTTTTT.

This clonotype has just a few counts. The gene calls are TRBV30 and TRBJ2-3, with D perhaps assigned TRBD1 or TRBD2 (5 bases each). The germline V gene has CDR1 GTSNPN and CDR2 SVGIG (reference sequence). The CDR3 is made up of 15 amino acids. V dropped 0 bases and J dropped 2 bases, with 12 bases sitting between them. DNA of the CDR3: TGTGCCTGGAGTGTACTCGTCGGGACCACAGATACGCAGTATTTT. Translated: CAWSVLVGTTDTQYF.